This T cell receptor (beta chain) stems from a study of blood T cell repertoires in COVID-19. Looking at the study overall: Samples taken during acute and convalescent COVID-19 were collected in the United States, Italy and Spain. In each case, the material was cDNA or gDNA derived from T cells, B-cell-depleted T cells, or PBMCs.

V was trimmed by 5 bases and J by 1 base, leaving 9 bases between them. Germline V gene sequence: CDR1 LNHDA, CDR2 SQIVND (reference sequence). The CDR3 is 13 amino acids. This clone appeared a few times. In the original analysis: The authors estimated nucleated cell counts from reference gene primer amplification. Only in-frame clones appear in the TCRdb table, and some are missing; sequencing was by immunoSEQ multiplex PCR. V, J and clone size are taken as reported in that table, and D and trimming were inferred from the DNA itself. The data contain 220,000 or so clones, 82% of them singletons. Sample: peripheral blood. The rearrangement joins TRBV19 to TRBJ2-7; the D is unclear. The source is an elderly woman with acute or convalescent COVID-19. The CDR3, as DNA: TGTGCCAGTAGTTTCGGGTCTTCCTACGAGCAGTACTTC. It is translated as CASSFGSSYEQYF.